This is a list of T cell receptor beta chains from one sample in a study of beta chain features in type 1 diabetes. Assay used: immunoSEQ multiplex PCR; TCRdb lists only in-frame clones, some missing. The repertoire holds hundreds of thousands of clones, with 12% to 15% as singletons. Sequenced sample: central memory CD4+ T cells from blood. These receptors were taken from a young man in good health. The conserved cysteine and the conserved F or W are not part of the CDR3 here.

>TRBV5-1|TRBJ1-1
ASSLVDQRTEAF
>TRBV11-3|TRBJ1-3
ASSLGYSGNTIY
>TRBV20-1|TRBJ1-4
SARVGEKLF
>TRBV6-1|TRBJ1-2
ASSLTEGYT
>TRBV5-4|TRBJ2-2
ASGRAAGSTGELF
>TRBV11-2|TRBJ2-5
ASSLVGGNQETQY
>TRBV27|TRBJ2-3
ATKTDSVADTQY
>TRBV11-3|TRBJ1-2
ASSSGQGGGYT
>TRBV5-5|TRBJ2-2
ASRAGTPLAGNTGELF
>TRBV5-6|TRBJ2-5
ASEKISAETQY
>TRBV2|TRBJ2-5
ASSGAAQQETQY
>TRBV18|TRBJ2-5
ASSPGRSQETQY
>TRBV7-9|TRBJ2-6
ASPRSGANVLT
>TRBV7-6|TRBJ2-6
ASSPRQGPSSGANVLT
>TRBV6-6|TRBJ2-3
ASSPTDLRDTQY